This TCR beta chain was obtained from a study of a mutant IDH1 vaccine in newly diagnosed glioma. Sequenced by immunoSEQ multiplex PCR; TCRdb stores in-frame clones only, minus some. The table includes approximately 52,000 clones, 60% to 85% detected once. As to this clone: Its matching antigen is unknown.

Time point denoted: baseline, week 1 (first vaccination visit). Treatment denoted: pre-vaccination baseline after standard-of-care therapy. The V end was cut by 3 bases, the J end by 14 bases, with 11 bases between. The germline V gene has CDR1 SGHTA and CDR2 FQGNSA. The CDR3 spans 11 residues. Study outcomes and limitations: Vaccination elicited immune responses in 80% to 95% of patients.

The TCR sequence derives from a woman aged 40-49 years with glioma. The starting material was PBMCs, obtained from a glioma patient treated with radiotherapy, temozolomide or both. This chain links TRBV7-2 with TRBJ2-1, with no clear D. The CDR3 DNA reads as TGTGCCAGCAGCTTGACCCCGAGGAAGTTCTTC. Amino acid sequence: CASSLTPRKFF. The variable domain in full, with the rest retrieved from reference TRBV7-2 and TRBJ2-1, is GAGVSQSPSNKVTEKGKDVELRCDPISGHTALYWYRQSLGQGLEFLIYFQGNSAPDKSGLPSDRFSAERTGGSVSTLTIQRTQQEDSAVYLCASSLTPRKFFGPGTRLTVL.